This T cell receptor (beta chain) was obtained from a study of cytomegalovirus exposure and HLA in healthy donors. The PCR used 60 Vbeta and 13 Jbeta primers. The assay was immunoSEQ multiplex PCR, and TCRdb's table has in-frame clones only and misses some. This table has about 100,000 clones, roughly 75% appearing once. The V end was cut by 4 bases, the J end by 3 bases, with 8 bases between. From germline, CDR1 is WNHNN and CDR2 SYGVQD (reference sequence). The CDR3 spans 13 residues. Material: PBMCs. The clonotype originates from a woman aged 55-69 years in good health and CMV-seronegative. The rearrangement links TRBV10-1 to TRBJ2-3, with TRBD2 as a possible D gene (6 bases). Written as DNA, the CDR3 is TGCGCCAGCAGTGTCGGGGGAACAGATACGCAGTATTTT. Translating it yields CASSVGGTDTQYF.